The entry that follows covers one TCR beta chain sequence. Its specificity is unknown. This record comes from a study of cytomegalovirus exposure and HLA in healthy donors. The study's findings and limits: As confirmed in vitro, three CMV-associated chains were specific for CMV antigens. The HLA-A and HLA-B alleles of most subjects were reportedly predicted accurately from TCR beta sequences. Cytomegalovirus-associated TCR beta chains were listed, numbering roughly 150.

From germline, CDR1 is MNHNS and CDR2 SASEGT. V lost 2 bases to trimming and J lost 7 bases, with 14 bases between them. The CDR3 is 14 residues long. Vbeta (60) and Jbeta (13) primers were used in the PCR. Profiling relied on immunoSEQ multiplex PCR, and the TCRdb table lists in-frame clones only, not all of them. This sample has around 40,000 clones; 60% to 75% occur once, and the top ten carry approximately 7%. The rearrangement uses TRBV6-1 and TRBJ1-1; D perhaps matches TRBD1 (5 bases). Specimen: PBMCs. The clonotype originates from a man in his thirties or forties in good health and CMV-seronegative. The CDR3 region has the DNA TGTGCCAGCAGTGAACCCCCGAGACAGCTTGAAGCTTTCTTT. Protein: CASSEPPRQLEAFF.